This paragraph covers one T cell receptor (beta chain) sequence. Its antigen is unknown. The data were obtained in a study of cytomegalovirus exposure and HLA in healthy donors. Study-level points and caveats: Most TCR sequences proved rare, with some public TCRs found in many donors.

A multiplex PCR was run with 60 Vbeta primers and 13 Jbeta primers. Assay: immunoSEQ multiplex PCR; the TCRdb copy retains only in-frame clones and omits some. The sample has about 160,000 clones; roughly 80% are singletons. CDR1 is SGDLS, CDR2 YYNGEE, per germline. The CDR3 has 17 amino acids. Trimming at V came to 1 base and at J to 2 bases, leaving 7 bases not matched to a gene. Specimen: PBMCs. This TCR derives from a male donor in good health and CMV-seropositive. The chain uses TRBV9 and TRBJ2-7; 12 positions match TRBD1. DNA of the CDR3: TGTGCCAGCAGCGTATGGGACAGGGGGCCTGGGGCCTACGAGCAGTACTTC. Translating it yields CASSVWDRGPGAYEQYF.